The 23 T cell receptor beta chains below were found in one sample sequenced in a study of T cells in Graves' hyperthyroidism and ophthalmopathy. The source material, RNA transcripts, was used to amplify TCR beta CDR3 regions. First-round RT-PCR targeting the TCR CDR3 was performed with the HTBI primer set. TCRdb re-called the multiplex PCR reads through MiXCR, storing one row per CDR3 protein. The sample yields around 720,000 distinct CDR3 sequences, approximately 36% seen once. Material: blood. The receptors come from a woman in her forties with Graves' hyperthyroidism.

This clonotype was detected only a few times. The chain uses TRBV29-1 and TRBJ2-2, with D possibly matching TRBD2 (7 bases). Germline CDR1 SQVTM, CDR2 ANQGSEA. The CDR3 length is 15 residues. The V and J ends lost 7 bases and 0 bases respectively, with 15 bases between them. CDR3: CSAERGGANTGELFF. In nucleotides, the CDR3 is TGCAGCGCCGAAAGGGGGGGAGCGAACACCGGGGAGCTGTTTTTT.

The chain has TRBV6-1 and TRBJ1-1; TRBD1 matches at 7 bases. Trimming removed 8 bases from V and 5 bases from J; junction bases left unmatched: 14. The germline gives CDR1 MNHNS, CDR2 SASEGT. The CDR3 consists of 15 residues. The CDR3 protein is CASSPLGQGGTEAFF. In DNA, the CDR3 is TGTGCCAGCTCACCATTGGGGCAGGGGGGAACTGAAGCTTTCTTT.

This chain links TRBV10-2 with TRBJ1-6; D gene ambiguous. The V gene's germline CDR1 is WSHSY and CDR2 SAAADI. V lost 3 bases and J lost 11, with 11 bases in between. This CDR3 spans 13 amino acids. Here the CDR3 reads CASSEDGQAPLHF. The CDR3 DNA reads as TGCGCCAGCAGTGAAGATGGTCAGGCACCCCTCCACTTT.

This chain uses TRBV12-3 or TRBV12-4 with TRBJ2-7, with 9 bases aligning to TRBD1. V shed 6 bases, J shed 1 base, and the junction held 7 bases outside the gene matches. The CDR3 covers 15 residues. The CDR3, as DNA: TGTGCCAGCAGCTTCGGGACAGGGCTTTCCTACGAGCAGTACTTC. This translates into CASSFGTGLSYEQYF.

Many counts were recorded for this clonotype. This sequence joins TRBV2 and TRBJ1-4; D gene unclear. The ends were cut back, 10 bases at V and 0 bases at J, with 15 bases in the middle. The CDR3 is 15 residues long. Germline V gene sequence: CDR1 SNHLY, CDR2 FYNNEI. This CDR3 is CAIMSGSATNEKLFF. CDR3 nucleotides: TGTGCCATAATGAGCGGGAGTGCAACTAATGAAAAACTGTTTTTT.

This sequence joins TRBV11-3 and TRBJ2-7; 8 nucleotides agree with TRBD1. After removal of 3 bases from V and 2 bases from J, the junction contained 18 bases not matched to a gene. The CDR3 totals 19 residues. Germline CDR1 and CDR2: SGHNT and YENEEA. The CDR3 region is CASSLGFWQPDRETYEQYF. The CDR3 DNA follows: TGTGCCAGCAGCTTGGGATTTTGGCAACCGGACAGGGAGACCTACGAGCAGTACTTC.

The genes are TRBV10-3 and TRBJ1-6, with D unresolved. Looked up from germline, CDR1 is ENHRY and CDR2 is SYGVKD. Trimming shortened V by 6 bases and J by 14 bases, and 17 bases separated the two germline ends. This CDR3 has 13 amino acids. The CDR3 DNA follows: TGTGCCATCAGGGGCACCTCGGGGTCGGCCCTCCACTTT. Protein: CAIRGTSGSALHF.

The CDR3 protein is CAAGRTDTQYF. DNA for the CDR3: TGTGCCGCCGGGAGGACAGATACGCAGTATTTT. The chain links TRBV10-3 to TRBJ2-3; TRBD2 matches 7 bases. The CDR3 sequence is 11 residues long. CDR1 is ENHRY and CDR2 is SYGVKD in the germline V gene. V shed 11 bases and J 3 bases; nucleotides not matched to a gene: 2.

This clonotype was picked up a small number of times. This chain connects TRBV4-3 to TRBJ2-6; D unclear. Trimming stripped 3 bases from V and 0 bases from J, with 9 bases between. Germline assignment: CDR1 LGHNA and CDR2 YSLEER. CDR3 length: 16 amino acids. The CDR3: CASSQYQSSGANVLTF. The CDR3 DNA sequence: TGCGCCAGCAGCCAGTACCAGTCCTCTGGGGCCAACGTCCTGACTTTC.

The chain couples TRBV4-1 to TRBJ2-7, with a tentative D call TRBD2 (7 bases). There are 15 residues in the CDR3. CDR1 MGHRA and CDR2 YSYEKL come from the germline V gene. V was shortened by 1 base and J by 7 bases, with 17 bases between the two germline ends. The CDR3 region is CASSQVKGGTGEQYF. The CDR3 DNA is TGCGCCAGCAGCCAAGTTAAGGGGGGGACGGGTGAGCAGTACTTC.

The rearrangement uses TRBV7-9 and TRBJ1-5; no clear D. This CDR3 is built from 16 residues. Trimming pared 3 bases from V and 4 bases from J, leaving 16 bases between. Germline-derived CDR1 and CDR2 are SEHNR and FQNEAQ (reference sequence). CDR3 sequence: CASSFEGSGDNQPQHF. For the CDR3, the DNA is TGTGCCAGCAGCTTTGAGGGCAGTGGGGATAATCAGCCCCAGCATTTT. Filled out from reference TRBV7-9 and TRBJ1-5, the complete variable domain reads DTGVSQNPRHKITKRGQNVTFRCDPISEHNRLYWYRQTLGQGPEFLTYFQNEAQLEKSRLLSDRFSAERPKGSFSTLEIQRTEQGDSAMYLCASSFEGSGDNQPQHFGDGTRLSIL.

V and J are TRBV4-3 and TRBJ2-7, with D perhaps given as TRBD1 or TRBD2 (6 bases each). The CDR3 runs 16 residues. The germline V gene has CDR1 LGHNA and CDR2 YSLEER. V lost 0 bases and J 2 bases, leaving 14 bases between the germline ends. In DNA form, the CDR3 reads TGCGCCAGCAGCCAAGAACTGAGGGGGGCCCCCTACGAGCAGTACTTC. Translated, it gives CASSQELRGAPYEQYF.

This chain links TRBV7-9 with TRBJ1-1, with D possibly matching TRBD1 (6 bases). Trimming pared 4 bases from V and 9 bases from J, leaving 12 bases between. Germline CDR1 SEHNR, CDR2 FQNEAQ (reference sequence). This CDR3 is 12 amino acids long. CDR3 bases: TGTGCCAGCAGCTCAGGGGCAGACAAAGCTTTCTTT. Encoded protein: CASSSGADKAFF.

Of note for this clonotype: A much larger clone differs by one base, so this may be a read error. V gene TRBV5-6 combines with J gene TRBJ1-2; tentative D call: TRBD1 (6 bases). Germline CDR1 and CDR2: SGHDT and YYEEEE. The CDR3 covers 15 residues. The CDR3 spells CACSAEDSRFPGYTF. Written as DNA, the CDR3 is TGTGCCTGCAGCGCGGAGGACAGTCGATTCCCTGGCTACACCTTC.

The table lists this clonotype with many counts. The junction differs from germline at one of its ends, possibly a read error. CDR3 sequence: CASSAQGGEQYF. The CDR3 region has the DNA TGTGCTAGCAGCGCACAGGGAGGAGAGCAGTACTTC. The genes are TRBV7-7 and TRBJ2-7; TRBD1 or TRBD2 may be the D gene (6 bases each). This CDR3 has 12 residues. Germline values: CDR1 SSHAT, CDR2 FNYEAQ (reference sequence). Using reference TRBV7-7 and TRBJ2-7 for the parts outside the CDR3, the full variable domain is GAGVSQSPRYKVTKRGQDVTLRCDPISSHATLYWYQQALGQGPEFLTYFNYEAQPDKSGLPSDRFSAERPEGSISTLTIQRTEQRDSAMYRCASSAQGGEQYFGPGTRLTVT.

This clonotype was seen a handful of times. The V call is TRBV29-1, the J call TRBJ2-2; 7 nucleotides agree with TRBD2. The CDR3 extends over 12 amino acids. The V gene end was trimmed by 4 bases and the J gene end by 7 bases; junction bases not matched to a gene: 3. The germline CDR1 and CDR2 sequences are SQVTM and ANQGSEA. CDR3 loop: CSVVTSDGELFF. CDR3 in DNA: TGCAGCGTTGTTACTAGCGACGGGGAGCTGTTTTTT.

For this clonotype: At one of its ends the junction is not consistent with the germline gene, which may arise from a read error. The chain uses TRBV5-5 and TRBJ2-7, with D perhaps TRBD1 (6 bases). Germline V gene lookup returns CDR1 SGHKS and CDR2 YYEKEE (reference sequence). This CDR3 is 15 amino acids long. The CDR3: CASSPGPGESYEQYF. CDR3 nucleotides: TGCGCCAGCAGCCCCGGACCAGGGGAAAGCTACGAGCAGTACTTC.

This clonotype was picked up a small number of times. The rearrangement joins TRBV29-1 to TRBJ2-7, with D unclear. The V gene's germline CDR1 is SQVTM and CDR2 ANQGSEA. The CDR3 has 12 residues. Trimming pared 8 bases from V and 2 bases from J, leaving 13 bases between. The CDR3 is CSTLLSPYEQYF. The CDR3 nucleotides read TGCAGCACCCTCCTCTCCCCCTACGAGCAGTACTTC.

This clonotype has just a few counts. The genes are TRBV24-1 and TRBJ2-5; a weak D match, TRBD2 (6 bases). V was pared by 0 bases and J by 7 bases, with 11 bases between. Germline values: CDR1 KGHDR, CDR2 SFDVKD. The length of the CDR3 is 14 residues. The CDR3 protein is CATSDLTGDGTQYF. In DNA, the CDR3 is TGTGCCACCAGTGATTTGACGGGGGATGGGACCCAGTACTTC.

This clonotype appeared many times. The CDR3: CASSPRQGAVGELFF. The CDR3 nucleotides are TGTGCCAGTAGTCCCCGACAGGGGGCGGTCGGGGAGCTGTTTTTT. The chain has TRBV19 and TRBJ2-2, with 10 bases identical to TRBD1. The germline gives CDR1 LNHDA, CDR2 SQIVND (reference sequence). The CDR3 loop spans 15 amino acids. V lost 5 bases to trimming and J lost 7 bases; unmatched junction nucleotides: 7.

This clonotype was detected ten times or more. The chain couples TRBV20-1 to TRBJ2-5, with TRBD2 matching 8 bases. V lost 5 bases and J lost 1; bases outside the gene matches: 3. Germline lookup yields CDR1 DFQATT and CDR2 SNEGSKA (reference sequence). The CDR3 has 13 residues. This CDR3 reads CSALTSGQETQYF. CDR3 DNA sequence: TGCAGTGCTCTAACTAGCGGCCAAGAGACCCAGTACTTC.

V gene TRBV20-1 combines with J gene TRBJ2-2, with D hard to call. The CDR3 has 12 residues. V was shortened by 1 base and J by 5 bases, with 5 bases between the two germline ends. The germline gives CDR1 DFQATT, CDR2 SNEGSKA (reference sequence). The CDR3 DNA reads as TGCAGTGCTAGAGGCGTGACCGGGGAGCTGTTTTTT. This translates into CSARGVTGELFF.

As for this clonotype: This may stem from a read error, because a much larger clone lies one nucleotide away. The chain carries TRBV2 and TRBJ1-2; 7 positions agree with TRBD1. The germline V gene encodes CDR1 SNHLY and CDR2 FYNNEI. The length of the CDR3 is 13 residues. V lost 7 bases to trimming and J lost 12 bases; unmatched junction nucleotides: 14. CDR3 region: CASKRAGTVGHTF. CDR3 coding DNA: TGTGCCAGCAAAAGAGCCGGGACAGTCGGCCACACCTTC.